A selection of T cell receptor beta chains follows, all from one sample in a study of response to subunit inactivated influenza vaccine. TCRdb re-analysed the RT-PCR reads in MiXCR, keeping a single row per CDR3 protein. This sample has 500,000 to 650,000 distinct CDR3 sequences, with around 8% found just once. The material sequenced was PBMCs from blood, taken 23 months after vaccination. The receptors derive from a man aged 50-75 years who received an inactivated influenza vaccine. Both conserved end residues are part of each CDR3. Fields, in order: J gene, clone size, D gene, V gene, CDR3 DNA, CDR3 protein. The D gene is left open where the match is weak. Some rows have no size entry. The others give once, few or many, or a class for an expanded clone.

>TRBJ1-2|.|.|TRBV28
TGTGCCAGCAGCCTTCAGGGCGGCTCTTCTGGCTACACCTTC
CASSLQGGSSGYTF
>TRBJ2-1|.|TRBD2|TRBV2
TGTGCCAGCAGTGAAGAGGTTGTAGCGGGAGAAAGTGAGCAGTTCTTC
CASSEEVVAGESEQFF
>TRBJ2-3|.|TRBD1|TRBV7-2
TGTGCCAGCAGCTTTGACAGGGGTCGCACAGATACGCAGTATTTT
CASSFDRGRTDTQYF
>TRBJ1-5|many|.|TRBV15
TGTGCCACCGGGTCCCAGCAGAATAGCAATCAGCCCCAGCATTTT
CATGSQQNSNQPQHF
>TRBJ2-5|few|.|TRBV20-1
TGCAGTGCTAGCCCGAGCGCCAAAGAGACCCAGTACTTC
CSASPSAKETQYF
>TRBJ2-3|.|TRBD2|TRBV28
TGTGCCAGCAGTTCACACCAGGGGACTAGCGGGAGAACAGATACGCAGTATTTT
CASSSHQGTSGRTDTQYF
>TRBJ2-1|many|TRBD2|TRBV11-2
TGTGCCAGCAGCTTAGACCCCGTTCTCGGGAAGCGGGAGGGCGATGAGCAGTTCTTC
CASSLDPVLGKREGDEQFF
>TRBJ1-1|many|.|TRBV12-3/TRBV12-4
TGTGCCAGCAGTTTAGGCTGGGGTTCTGCTGAAGCTTTCTTT
CASSLGWGSAEAFF
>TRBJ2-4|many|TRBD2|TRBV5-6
TGTGCCAGCAGCTTCCCGTCTAGCGGGAGAAGGGGACTCGCCAAAAACATTCAGTACTTC
CASSFPSSGRRGLAKNIQYF
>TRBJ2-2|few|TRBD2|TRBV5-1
TGCGCCAGCAGCTTGATGGGGGGGAGCAACACCGGGGAGCTGTTTTTT
CASSLMGGSNTGELFF
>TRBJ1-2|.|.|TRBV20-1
TGCAGGACCTCCGGGGATACCCCAAGAGGCTACACCTTC
CRTSGDTPRGYTF
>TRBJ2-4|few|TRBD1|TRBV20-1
TGCAGTGCAAGGGGACAGGGGGTTTATCTAGCCAAAAACATTCAGTACTTC
CSARGQGVYLAKNIQYF
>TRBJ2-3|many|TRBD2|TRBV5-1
TGCGCCAGCCGAGCGGGAGCCGATGTGGGGTATACGCAGTATTTT
CASRAGADVGYTQYF
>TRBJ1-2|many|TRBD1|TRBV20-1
TGCAGTGCTAGAGAACAGGGGGGGGTCGGCTACACCTTC
CSAREQGGVGYTF
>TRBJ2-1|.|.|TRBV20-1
TGCAGTGCTGCCCTACAGGTGGATGAGCAGTTCTTC
CSAALQVDEQFF
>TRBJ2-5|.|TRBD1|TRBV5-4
TGTGCCAGCAGCTCCCGGGACAGACAAGAGACCCAGTACTTC
CASSSRDRQETQYF
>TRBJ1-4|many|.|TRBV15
TGTGCCACCAGCAGAGATTCCTCCTCGGCGAGTGAAAAACTGTTTTTT
CATSRDSSSASEKLFF
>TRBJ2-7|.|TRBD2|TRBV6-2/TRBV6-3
TGTGCCAGCAGTTACGCGTCTAGCGGGGTTGCCTACGAGCAGTACTTC
CASSYASSGVAYEQYF
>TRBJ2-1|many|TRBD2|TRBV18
TGTGCCAGCTCACTTCCTCTTTCGGGGGGGTCTGGTGAGCAGTTCTTC
CASSLPLSGGSGEQFF
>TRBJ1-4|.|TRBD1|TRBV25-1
TGTGCCAGCAGTGAACCAGGGGGCGCGGGCGAAAAACTGTTTTTT
CASSEPGGAGEKLFF
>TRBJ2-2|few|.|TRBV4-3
TGCGCCAGCAGAGGTTTGGCAGCGAACACCGGGGAGCTGTTTTTT
CASRGLAANTGELFF
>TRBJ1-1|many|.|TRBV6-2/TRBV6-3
TGTGCCAGCCACTATGGCTTGAACACTGAAGCTTTCTTT
CASHYGLNTEAFF
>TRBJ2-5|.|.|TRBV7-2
TGTGCCAGCAGCTTAGGTCGTGGCAGGGACCTACGAGAGACCCAGTACTTC
CASSLGRGRDLRETQYF
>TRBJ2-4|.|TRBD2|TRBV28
TGTGCCAGCAGCCGAGGGACTAGCGGGGAAGTAGCCAAAAACATTCAGTACTTC
CASSRGTSGEVAKNIQYF
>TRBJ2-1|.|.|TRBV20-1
TGCAGTGCTAGAGATTCAACGCTAAGCTCCTACAATGAGCAGTTCTTC
CSARDSTLSSYNEQFF
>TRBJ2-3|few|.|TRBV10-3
TGTGCCATCAGCTCTAGCTTTGATACGCAGTATTTT
CAISSSFDTQYF
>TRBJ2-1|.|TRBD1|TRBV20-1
TGCAGTGCCAGGACAGGGGATGAGCAGTTCTTC
CSARTGDEQFF
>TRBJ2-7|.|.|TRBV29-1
TGCAGCGTTGATTGGGGCTACGAGCAGTACTTC
CSVDWGYEQYF
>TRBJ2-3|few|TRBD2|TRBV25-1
TGTGCCAGCAGTGTTCGGGGGGGAAGATTAGATACGCAGTATTTT
CASSVRGGRLDTQYF
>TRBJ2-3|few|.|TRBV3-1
TGTGCCAGCAGCCAAGAAGGGGATTTCGCAAATACGCAGTATTTT
CASSQEGDFANTQYF
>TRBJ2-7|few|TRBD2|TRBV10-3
TGTGCCATCAGCGGCGGGACTAGCGGGGGTAAGGTCGACGAGCAGTACTTC
CAISGGTSGGKVDEQYF
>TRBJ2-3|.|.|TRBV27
TGTGCCAGCAGCGAGTCTAGCGTCCGCACAGATACGCAGTATTTT
CASSESSVRTDTQYF
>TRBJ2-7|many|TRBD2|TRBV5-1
TGCGCCAGCAGCTTGGTGACTAGCGGGAGACGAGTAGTCGAGCAGTACTTC
CASSLVTSGRRVVEQYF
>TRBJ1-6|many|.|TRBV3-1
TGTGCCAGCAGCCAAGATACAGCCGTCCATAATTCACCCCTCCACTTT
CASSQDTAVHNSPLHF
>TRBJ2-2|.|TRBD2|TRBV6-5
TGTGCCAGCAGTTACTCCCCTAGCGGGGTAACCGGGGAGCTGTTTTTT
CASSYSPSGVTGELFF
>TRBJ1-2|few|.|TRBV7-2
TGTGCCAGCAGCTTGCCGGCCTCGAGGGGCTACACCTTC
CASSLPASRGYTF
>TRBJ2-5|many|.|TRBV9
TGTGCCAGCAGCCCGAACCCGGGTCAGGAGACCCAGTACTTC
CASSPNPGQETQYF
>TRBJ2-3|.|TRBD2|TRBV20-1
TGCAGTGCTAGACCCTCCGGCGGACTAGCGGGAGGAACTAGCACAGATACGCAGTATTTT
CSARPSGGLAGGTSTDTQYF
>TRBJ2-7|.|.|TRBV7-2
TGTGCCAGCAGCTTCCGGGCCCTCTACGAGCAGTACTTC
CASSFRALYEQYF
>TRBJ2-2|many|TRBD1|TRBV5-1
TGCGCCAGCAGCACCAGGACAGGCACCGGGGAGCTGTTTTTT
CASSTRTGTGELFF
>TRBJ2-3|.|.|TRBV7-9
TGTGCCAGCAGCTTGCGGGAATATACGCAGTATTTT
CASSLREYTQYF